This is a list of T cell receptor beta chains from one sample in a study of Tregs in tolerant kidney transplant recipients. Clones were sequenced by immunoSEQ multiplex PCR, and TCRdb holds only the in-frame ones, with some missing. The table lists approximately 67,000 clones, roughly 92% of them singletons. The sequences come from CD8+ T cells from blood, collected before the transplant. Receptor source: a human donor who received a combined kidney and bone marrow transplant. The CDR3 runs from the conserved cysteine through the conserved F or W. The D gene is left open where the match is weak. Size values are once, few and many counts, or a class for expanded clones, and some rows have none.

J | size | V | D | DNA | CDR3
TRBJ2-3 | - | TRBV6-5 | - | TGTGCCAGCAGTACCAGAAGACGGGGGGATACGCAGTATTTT | CASSTRRRGDTQYF
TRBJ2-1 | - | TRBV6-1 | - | TGTGCCAGCCGAAACAGATACAATGAGCAGTTCTTC | CASRNRYNEQFF
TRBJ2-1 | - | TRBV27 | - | TGTGCCAGCAGTTTATTTGGCCAGGGGCCTTACAATGAGCAGTTCTTC | CASSLFGQGPYNEQFF
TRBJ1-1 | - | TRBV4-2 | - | TGTGCCAGCAGCCAATTTCCCGGGGGGGAGCACACTGAAGCTTTCTTT | CASSQFPGGEHTEAFF
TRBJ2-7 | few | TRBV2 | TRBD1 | TGTGCCAGCAGTTCTACAGGGGCCTACGAGCAGTACTTC | CASSSTGAYEQYF
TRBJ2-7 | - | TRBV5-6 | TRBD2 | TGTGCCAGCAGCTGGGGGGGATCCTACGAGCAGTACTTC | CASSWGGSYEQYF
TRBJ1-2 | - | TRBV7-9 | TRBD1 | TGTGCCAGCAGCGAACAGGGGGCCGATGGCTACACCTTC | CASSEQGADGYTF
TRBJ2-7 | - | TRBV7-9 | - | TGTGCCAGCAGCTTATGGCACTACGAGCAGTACTTC | CASSLWHYEQYF
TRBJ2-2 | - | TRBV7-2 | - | TGTGCCAGCAGCTTATTAATCACCGGGGAGCTGTTTTTT | CASSLLITGELFF
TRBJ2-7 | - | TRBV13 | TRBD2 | TGTGCCAGCAGCTTCACTAGCGGGAGTAAGTACTTC | CASSFTSGSKYF
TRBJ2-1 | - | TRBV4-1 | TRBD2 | TGCGCCAGCAGACCTAGCGGGGGCTACAATGAGCAGTTCTTC | CASRPSGGYNEQFF
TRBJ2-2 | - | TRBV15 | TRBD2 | TGTGCCACCAGTCCGACTAGCAGCACCGGGGAGCTGTTTTTT | CATSPTSSTGELFF
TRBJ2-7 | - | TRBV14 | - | TGTGCCAGCAGCCAAGATGTATCAGGAACCTACGAGCAGTACTTC | CASSQDVSGTYEQYF
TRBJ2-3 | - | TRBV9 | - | TGTGCCAGCAGCGTAGGCGGGGGCACAAGCACAGATACGCAGTATTTT | CASSVGGGTSTDTQYF
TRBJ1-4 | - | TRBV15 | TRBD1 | TGTGCCACCAGCAGACCCGGGACAGAAGAAAAACTGTTTTTT | CATSRPGTEEKLFF
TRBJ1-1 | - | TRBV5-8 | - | TGTGCCAGCAGCCACTACGGGATGAACACTGAAGCTTTCTTT | CASSHYGMNTEAFF
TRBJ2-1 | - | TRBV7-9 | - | TGTGCCAGCAGCCCATTGACGAGGAATGAGCAGTTCTTC | CASSPLTRNEQFF
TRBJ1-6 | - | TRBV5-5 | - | TGTGCCAGCAACCCGGGAAGCCCCATGGCTAATTCACCCCTCCACTTT | CASNPGSPMANSPLHF
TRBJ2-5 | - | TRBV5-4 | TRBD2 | TGTGCCAGCAGCACCGGGACTAGTTACCAAGAGACCCAGTACTTC | CASSTGTSYQETQYF
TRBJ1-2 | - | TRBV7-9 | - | TGTGCCAGCAGCGTAACAGCTAACTATGGCTACACCTTC | CASSVTANYGYTF
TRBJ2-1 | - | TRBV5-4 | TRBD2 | TGTGCCAGCAGCCTGGGGCTAGCGGGGCCTCCGAGCTCCTACAATGAGCAGTTCTTC | CASSLGLAGPPSSYNEQFF
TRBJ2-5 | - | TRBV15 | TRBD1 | TGTGCCACCAGCAGGATTGCCGGGACAGGGGGCGAGACCCAGTACTTC | CATSRIAGTGGETQYF
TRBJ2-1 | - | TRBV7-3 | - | TGTGCCAGCAGCTCGACAGGACATGAGCAGTTCTTC | CASSSTGHEQFF
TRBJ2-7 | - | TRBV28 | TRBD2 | TGTGCCAGCAGTTTCTCTAGCGGATCCTACGAGCAGTACTTC | CASSFSSGSYEQYF
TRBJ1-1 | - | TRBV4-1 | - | TGCGCCAGCAGCCAAGAAGGTCAGGGAAGTAGGGTCACTGAAGCTTTCTTT | CASSQEGQGSRVTEAFF
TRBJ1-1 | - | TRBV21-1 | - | TGTGCCAGCAGCATCCCGTGGACAGGGAACACTGAAGCTTTCTTT | CASSIPWTGNTEAFF
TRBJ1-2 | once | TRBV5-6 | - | TGTGCCAGCAGCTTCGGAGCGACAGAGATTAACTATGGCTACACCTTC | CASSFGATEINYGYTF
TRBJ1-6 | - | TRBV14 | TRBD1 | TGTGCCAGCAGGGAGGGGCAGGGGGTTAGTTCACCCCTCCACTTT | CASREGQGVSSPLHF
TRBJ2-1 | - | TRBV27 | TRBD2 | TGTGCCAGCAGTATAGCGGGGTGGTCCTACAATGAGCAGTTCTTC | CASSIAGWSYNEQFF
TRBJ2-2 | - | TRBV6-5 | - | TGTGCCAGCAGTTACGATTCGGGGACCGGGGAGCTGTTTTTT | CASSYDSGTGELFF
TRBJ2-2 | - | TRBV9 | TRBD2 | TGTGCCAGCAGCCCAGGGACTAGCGTAAACACCGGGGAGCTGTTTTTT | CASSPGTSVNTGELFF
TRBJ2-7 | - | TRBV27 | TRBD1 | TGTGCCAGCAGTTTAGCCGGCCAGGGGGCTGTCTACGAGCAGTACTTC | CASSLAGQGAVYEQYF
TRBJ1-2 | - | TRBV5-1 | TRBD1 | TGCGCCAGCAGCTTACCCGGGACAGATAACTATGGCTACACCTTC | CASSLPGTDNYGYTF
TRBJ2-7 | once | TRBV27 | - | TGTGCCAGCAGGACTGTGGACTCCTACGAGCAGTACTTC | CASRTVDSYEQYF
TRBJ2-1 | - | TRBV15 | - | TGTGCCACCAATCTGCAATCCGGGGAGTTGAACAATGAGCAGTTCTTC | CATNLQSGELNNEQFF
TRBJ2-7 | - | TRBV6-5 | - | TGTGCCAGCAGTGACACAGAGAGCTCCTACGAGCAGTACTTC | CASSDTESSYEQYF
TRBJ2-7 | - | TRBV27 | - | TGTGCCAGCCGGGCTAGAGGGTTCGAGCAGTACTTC | CASRARGFEQYF
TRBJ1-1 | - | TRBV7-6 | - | TGTGCCAGCAGCTTAGCTCCGGGACAAGAAGCTTTCTTT | CASSLAPGQEAFF
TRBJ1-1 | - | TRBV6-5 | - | TGTGCCAGCAGTCAAACACGGAACACTGAAGCTTTCTTT | CASSQTRNTEAFF
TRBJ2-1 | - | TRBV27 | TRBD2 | TGTGCCAGCAGTTATACGGGAGGGCCGATTGAGCAGTTCTTC | CASSYTGGPIEQFF
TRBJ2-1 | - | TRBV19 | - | TGTGCCAGTAGTATAACGGATAACTACCTCAATGAGCAGTTCTTC | CASSITDNYLNEQFF
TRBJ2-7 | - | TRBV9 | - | TGTGCCAGCAGCGTAGCAGCGGGTGATTACGAGCAGTACTTC | CASSVAAGDYEQYF
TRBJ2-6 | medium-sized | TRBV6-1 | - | TGTGCCAGCAGTGATTCAGGGGGGGCCAACGTCCTGACTTTC | CASSDSGGANVLTF
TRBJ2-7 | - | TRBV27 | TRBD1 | TGTGCCAGCAGTCGGGACAGCGCTTACGAGCAGTACTTC | CASSRDSAYEQYF
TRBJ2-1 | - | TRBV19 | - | TGTGCCAGTAGTATAGCGAGTAGCTCCTACAATGAGCAGTTCTTC | CASSIASSSYNEQFF
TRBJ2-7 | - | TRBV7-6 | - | TGTGCCAGCAGCTTTAGTCAGGGGTTTTACGAGCAGTACTTC | CASSFSQGFYEQYF
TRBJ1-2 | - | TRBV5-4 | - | TGTGCCAGCAGCCTAGACAGGATCCTCCTTTATGGCTACACCTTC | CASSLDRILLYGYTF
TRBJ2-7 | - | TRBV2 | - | TGTGCCAGCAGTGAACTGGGACAATCCTACGAGCAGTACTTC | CASSELGQSYEQYF
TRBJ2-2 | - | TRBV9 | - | TGTGCCAGCAGCGTCCCCCAGGCCGGGGGGAACACCGGGGAGCTGTTTTTT | CASSVPQAGGNTGELFF
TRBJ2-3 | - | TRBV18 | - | TGTGCCAGCTCACCACCCCTCCCAGGAGATACGCAGTATTTT | CASSPPLPGDTQYF
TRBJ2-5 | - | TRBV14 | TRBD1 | TGTGCCAGCAGCTCCGGGACAGGGGGCAGAGAGACCCAGTACTTC | CASSSGTGGRETQYF
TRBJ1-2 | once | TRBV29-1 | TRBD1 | TGCAGCGTTGACGAGGCCTGGACAGGCTTTAATGGCTACACCTTC | CSVDEAWTGFNGYTF
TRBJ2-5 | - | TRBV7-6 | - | TGTGCCAGCAGCTTAGGGGCAGCTCAAGAGACCCAGTACTTC | CASSLGAAQETQYF
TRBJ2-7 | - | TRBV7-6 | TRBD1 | TGTGCCAGCAGCTCGGACAGGCCTGAGCAGTACTTC | CASSSDRPEQYF
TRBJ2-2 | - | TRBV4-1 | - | TGCGCCAGCAGCCAAGATGGGGGGGCGATCTCCGGGGAGCTGTTTTTT | CASSQDGGAISGELFF